This is a list of T cell receptor beta chains from one sample in a study of response to subunit inactivated influenza vaccine. From the RT-PCR reads, TCRdb called clonotypes with MiXCR, one entry per CDR3 protein. The sample carries a few hundred thousand distinct CDR3 sequences, roughly a fifth recorded once. Sample: PBMCs from blood, taken 21 months after vaccination. Receptors originate from a man between 50 and 69 years old who received an inactivated influenza vaccine. Both conserved end residues are part of each CDR3. The D gene is left open where the match is weak. Part of the rows lack a size; the others show once, few, many or a class for expanded clones.

>-|TRBV9|-|TRBJ1-6
CASSVGWNSPLHF
TGTGCCAGCAGCGTAGGGTGGAATTCACCCCTCCACTTT
>-|TRBV18|-|TRBJ1-1
CASSPWLEHTEAFF
TGTGCCAGCTCACCGTGGTTGGAGCACACTGAAGCTTTCTTT
>-|TRBV5-1|-|TRBJ1-6
CASSLEVSSYNSPLHF
TGCGCCAGCAGCTTGGAAGTGAGCTCCTATAATTCACCCCTCCACTTT
>-|TRBV5-6|-|TRBJ2-1
CASTPRGSVAFIEPYNEQFF
TGTGCCAGCACCCCCCGGGGGTCGGTGGCGTTTATAGAGCCCTACAATGAGCAGTTCTTC
>-|TRBV20-1|-|TRBJ2-1
CSASRTGPEQFF
TGCAGTGCTAGTCGAACCGGTCCGGAGCAGTTCTTC
>TRBD1|TRBV18|few|TRBJ1-3
CASSLLTGQGAAGNTIYF
TGTGCCAGCTCACTTCTAACGGGACAGGGGGCAGCTGGAAACACCATATATTTT
>TRBD2|TRBV7-8|-|TRBJ2-1
CASSLGWTSGSFNEQFF
TGTGCCAGCAGCTTAGGCTGGACTAGCGGGAGTTTCAATGAGCAGTTCTTC
>-|TRBV11-2|-|TRBJ2-5
CASSFVVETQYF
TGTGCCAGCAGCTTTGTGGTGGAGACCCAGTACTTC
>TRBD2|TRBV6-5|few|TRBJ2-5
CASSYGTSGMETQYF
TGTGCCAGCAGTTACGGGACTAGCGGGATGGAGACCCAGTACTTC
>TRBD1|TRBV11-2|-|TRBJ2-7
CASSTPTGNYEQYF
TGTGCCAGCAGCACACCGACAGGGAACTACGAGCAGTACTTC
>-|TRBV12-3/TRBV12-4|few|TRBJ2-3
CASRWATRTDTQYF
TGTGCCAGCAGATGGGCCACCCGCACAGATACGCAGTATTTT
>-|TRBV5-5|-|TRBJ2-3
CASSFEGGSTDTQYF
TGTGCCAGCAGCTTCGAGGGGGGTAGCACAGATACGCAGTATTTT
>-|TRBV3-1|-|TRBJ2-3
CASSPLRGGGTQYF
TGTGCCAGCAGCCCGCTGAGGGGGGGCGGTACGCAGTATTTT
>-|TRBV6-5|-|TRBJ2-3
CASSYSYAGSTDTQYF
TGTGCCAGCAGTTACTCGTACGCAGGAAGCACAGATACGCAGTATTTT
>TRBD2|TRBV7-2|many|TRBJ2-3
CASSIAGGRDTQYF
TGTGCCAGCAGCATAGCGGGAGGGCGGGATACGCAGTATTTT
>-|TRBV5-1|many|TRBJ1-5
CASSFDSGNQPQHF
TGCGCCAGCAGCTTCGACTCGGGCAATCAGCCCCAGCATTTT
>-|TRBV20-1|-|TRBJ1-5
CSARDLESNQPQHF
TGCAGTGCTAGAGATCTCGAAAGCAATCAGCCCCAGCATTTT
>-|TRBV15|-|TRBJ1-2
CATSRVPIDYGYTF
TGTGCCACCAGCAGAGTTCCAATCGACTATGGCTACACCTTC
>TRBD2|TRBV9|few|TRBJ2-1
CASSPGLAANSYNEQFF
TGTGCCAGCAGCCCAGGACTAGCGGCAAACTCCTACAATGAGCAGTTCTTC
>-|TRBV29-1|-|TRBJ2-1
CSVARDLSDEQFF
TGCAGCGTTGCCCGGGACCTTAGCGATGAGCAGTTCTTC
>-|TRBV6-2/TRBV6-3|-|TRBJ2-1
CASIRTGVENEQFF
TGTGCCAGCATTCGAACGGGAGTGGAAAATGAGCAGTTCTTC
>TRBD1|TRBV5-1|-|TRBJ1-3
CASSSKTGRRNTIYF
TGCGCCAGCAGCTCGAAGACAGGGAGGAGAAACACCATATATTTT
>-|TRBV20-1|-|TRBJ1-6
CSAAPQAYNSPLHF
TGCAGTGCGGCCCCCCAGGCATATAATTCACCCCTCCACTTT
>-|TRBV6-5|few|TRBJ2-1
CASGYRSGEQFF
TGTGCCAGCGGGTACAGGAGCGGTGAGCAGTTCTTC
>-|TRBV12-3/TRBV12-4|once|TRBJ2-7
CASSLDTGEQYF
TGTGCCAGCAGTTTAGATACGGGTGAGCAGTACTTC
>TRBD2|TRBV7-8|-|TRBJ2-3
CASSMTSGRVADTQYF
TGTGCCAGCAGCATGACTAGCGGGAGGGTGGCAGATACGCAGTATTTT
>TRBD1|TRBV9|few|TRBJ1-4
CASSVGSGGEKLFF
TGTGCCAGCAGCGTTGGTTCAGGGGGTGAAAAACTGTTTTTT
>-|TRBV12-3/TRBV12-4|many|TRBJ1-4
CASSVSRRINEKLFF
TGTGCCAGCAGTGTTTCAAGGAGGATTAATGAAAAACTGTTTTTT
>-|TRBV20-1|-|TRBJ1-5
CSAVTGTPDQPQHF
TGCAGTGCTGTAACCGGAACACCGGATCAGCCCCAGCATTTT
>-|TRBV3-1|few|TRBJ1-1
CASSQGTTRLNTEAFF
TGTGCCAGCAGCCAAGGGACTACCCGATTGAACACTGAAGCTTTCTTT
>-|TRBV18|-|TRBJ2-7
CASSPRGYEQYF
TGTGCCAGCTCACCACGGGGTTACGAGCAGTACTTC
>TRBD1|TRBV13|-|TRBJ1-1
CASSLEDRVNTEAFF
TGTGCCAGCAGCTTGGAGGACAGGGTCAACACTGAAGCTTTCTTT
>-|TRBV6-6|-|TRBJ1-2
CASSQRQSDGYTF
TGTGCCAGCAGCCAACGACAGTCGGATGGCTACACCTTC
>-|TRBV9|-|TRBJ1-2
CASSGPRGGLYGYTF
TGTGCCAGCAGCGGCCCTCGCGGGGGACTGTATGGCTACACCTTC
>-|TRBV4-2|many|TRBJ1-5
CASSQVHIRSVTASNQPQHF
TGTGCCAGCAGCCAAGTTCATATACGGTCGGTGACGGCAAGCAATCAGCCCCAGCATTTT
>-|TRBV4-1|few|TRBJ1-5
CASSQDIQGDQPQHF
TGCGCCAGCAGCCAAGATATCCAGGGAGATCAGCCCCAGCATTTT
>-|TRBV9|-|TRBJ1-4
CASSVGQSNEKLFF
TGTGCCAGCAGCGTCGGACAGTCTAATGAAAAACTGTTTTTT
>-|TRBV7-6|-|TRBJ2-1
CASSLDINEQFF
TGTGCCAGCAGCTTAGACATCAATGAGCAGTTCTTC
>-|TRBV3-1|-|TRBJ1-3
CASSQQGSGNTIYF
TGTGCCAGCAGCCAACAGGGATCCGGAAACACCATATATTTT
>-|TRBV7-2|few|TRBJ2-3
CASSRDFTDTQYF
TGTGCCAGCAGCCGGGACTTCACAGATACGCAGTATTTT
>-|TRBV20-1|few|TRBJ1-2
CSARVGNSNYGYTF
TGCAGTGCTAGAGTCGGGAACTCTAACTATGGCTACACCTTC
>-|TRBV28|-|TRBJ1-5
CASSLSVGDQPQHF
TGTGCCAGCAGTTTAAGCGTCGGGGATCAGCCCCAGCATTTT